These 3 T cell receptor beta chains were all obtained from the same sample, sequenced in a study of blood T cell repertoires in COVID-19. The method was immunoSEQ multiplex PCR; TCRdb's version includes in-frame clones alone and lacks a portion of them. This sample has 300,000 to 500,000 clones, with approximately 91% found just once. The sample consisted of PBMCs or T cells enriched from blood (not recorded which). Receptors were obtained from a woman aged 40 to 50 with acute COVID-19.

The chain is built from TRBV6-5 and TRBJ2-5; 8 bases fit TRBD1. Germline V gene sequence: CDR1 MNHEY, CDR2 SVGAGI. The CDR3 is made up of 16 amino acids. The V and J ends lost 2 bases and 0 bases, in that order; junction bases with no gene match: 5. CDR3 in amino acids: CASSYGNRGYQETQYF. The CDR3, as DNA: TGTGCCAGCAGTTACGGAAACAGGGGGTACCAAGAGACCCAGTACTTC.

The rearrangement uses TRBV7-9 and TRBJ1-4; 9 bases are shared with TRBD1. This CDR3 is built from 15 residues. Per the germline V gene, CDR1 is SEHNR and CDR2 is FQNEAQ (reference sequence). V gave up 3 bases and J gave up 5 bases; unmatched junction bases: 4. CDR3 loop: CASSFYRGQNEKLFF. The DNA of the CDR3 is TGTGCCAGCAGCTTCTACAGGGGGCAAAATGAAAAACTGTTTTTT.

The J gene is TRBJ2-7, the V gene TRBV4-1, with 11 bases aligning to TRBD2. V shed 0 bases and J 3 bases; nucleotides not matched to a gene: 7. Per the germline V gene, CDR1 is MGHRA and CDR2 is YSYEKL. CDR3 length: 17 residues. The CDR3 DNA reads TGCGCCAGCAGCCAAGAAGTGGCTAGCGGGGGGTACTACGAGCAGTACTTC. Residues: CASSQEVASGGYYEQYF.